The following is a TCR beta chain sequence with its context. The data derive from a study of memory CD4+ T cells and cytomegalovirus serostatus. The method was immunoSEQ multiplex PCR; TCRdb's version includes in-frame clones alone and lacks a portion of them. The sample records over 40,000 clones, about 85% being singletons. The germline V gene encodes CDR1 MRHNA and CDR2 SNTAGT. Trimming removed 9 bases from V and 2 bases from J, with 17 bases in between. There are 15 residues in the CDR3. The sort gate was single viable CD3+CD4+CD8-CD45RO+ cells for memory CD4+ T cells. The chain has TRBV6-4 and TRBJ1-3; a possible D gene is TRBD1 (5 bases). Sequenced sample: memory CD4+ T cells from blood. This TCR derives from an adult in good health and CMV-seronegative. The CDR3 region has the DNA TGTGCCAGGCACCCCGCCGGGGGTCCTGGAAACACCATATATTTT. Residues: CARHPAGGPGNTIYF.